This T cell receptor beta chain was documented in a study of T cells in localized non-small cell lung cancer. Broader study findings: Adjacent lung had a median roughly 53 of the 100 largest tumor clones. Uninvolved adjacent lung had higher T cell clonality than tumor and all other tissues. There was an association of higher blood T cell density with longer overall survival.

Germline CDR1 GTSNPN, CDR2 SVGIG (reference sequence). This CDR3 is built from 14 residues. J was trimmed by 8 bases and V by 3 bases; bases with no gene match: 9. Using immunoSEQ multiplex PCR, the repertoire was profiled, and TCRdb retains in-frame clones only, with some absent. The data show over 30,000 clones, roughly three quarters seen once. In regard to this clone: Its specificity is unknown.

This receptor was obtained from a male donor older than 55 with stage II squamous cell lung carcinoma. The input for sequencing was peripheral blood, taken before any cancer treatment. This rearrangement joins TRBV30 to TRBJ2-1; 8 bases line up with TRBD2. CDR3 nucleotides: TGTGCCTGGAGCTCAGGACTAGCTACCGATGAGCAGTTCTTC. Translating gives CAWSSGLATDEQFF.